This T cell receptor (beta chain) is from a study of intratumoral heterogeneity in liver cancer. TCRdb's table, derived via immunoSEQ multiplex PCR, lists solely in-frame clones and lacks some. The data hold fewer than 6,500 clones, with about two thirds observed a single time. This clone ranks as large. Its antigen is as yet unknown. Tumour samples came from separate, distinct regions of the hepatocellular carcinoma nodule. Sampled areas showed no macroscopic necrosis or hemorrhage. Whole-study findings and limits: No significant regional difference in overall T cell clonality was found. RNA-seq estimates of regional tumor-infiltrating lymphocyte burden differences were reportedly confirmed by TCR sequencing. Tumor-infiltrating lymphocyte representation was acknowledged to be under-sampled.

This sequence originates from a woman aged 70-85 years with hepatocellular carcinoma. The starting material was tumor tissue, obtained before any cancer treatment.

The CDR3, as DNA: TGTGCCAGCTCCCGACAGGGCCACTACGAGCAGTACTTC. It translates to CASSRQGHYEQYF. The V and J genes are TRBV2 and TRBJ2-7, with TRBD1 matching 7 bases. The CDR3 sequence is 13 residues long. V shed 8 bases, J shed 3 bases, and the junction held 7 bases outside the gene matches. Germline CDR1 is SNHLY and CDR2 is FYNNEI.